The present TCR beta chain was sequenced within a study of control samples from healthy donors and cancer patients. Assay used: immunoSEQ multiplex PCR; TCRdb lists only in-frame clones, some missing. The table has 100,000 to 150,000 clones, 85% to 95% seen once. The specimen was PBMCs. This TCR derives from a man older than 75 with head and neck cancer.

The CDR3 here is CASSIRPRGGADTQYF. The CDR3 nucleotides read TGTGCCAGTAGTATTAGGCCGCGGGGGGGAGCAGATACGCAGTATTTT. The rearrangement links TRBV19 to TRBJ2-3; 9 bases map to TRBD2. With 3 bases clipped from V and 4 bases from J, the junction kept 8 bases outside the gene matches. The germline V gene has CDR1 LNHDA and CDR2 SQIVND (reference sequence). This CDR3 has 16 amino acids.